Below, 23 T cell receptor beta chains from the same sample are listed, as sequenced in a study of response to subunit inactivated influenza vaccine. TCRdb itself ran the RT-PCR reads through MiXCR, one entry per CDR3 protein. The data hold some 640,000 distinct CDR3 sequences, with more than 11% observed a single time. Sequencing used PBMCs from blood, obtained approximately 15 days before vaccination. Receptor source: a man aged 45-65 years who received an inactivated influenza vaccine.

This clonotype has only a few counts. The V and J genes are TRBV5-1 and TRBJ2-1, with TRBD2 matching over 7 bases. V gave up 3 bases and J gave up 8 bases; unmatched junction bases: 14. Germline loops: CDR1 SGHRS, CDR2 YFSETQ. This CDR3 is 16 amino acids long. This CDR3 is CASSYQRLAREHEQFF. The DNA of the CDR3 is TGCGCCAGCAGCTACCAGCGACTAGCCCGGGAACATGAGCAGTTCTTC. The full variable domain, with the rest looked up from reference TRBV5-1 and TRBJ2-1, is KAGVTQTPRYLIKTRGQQVTLSCSPISGHRSVSWYQQTPGQGLQFLFEYFSETQRNKGNFPGRFSGRQFSNSRSEMNVSTLELGDSALYLCASSYQRLAREHEQFFGPGTRLTVL.

The J gene is TRBJ1-1, the V gene TRBV29-1, with a weak D call TRBD1 (6 bases). The germline V and J ends were trimmed by 6 bases and 7 bases, with 12 bases remaining between them. The CDR3 contains 11 residues. Germline values: CDR1 SQVTM, CDR2 ANQGSEA. The DNA for the CDR3 is TGCAGCGTCCGGGGACACTTTGAAGCTTTCTTT. Its translation is CSVRGHFEAFF.

This clonotype occurred a few times. The chain links TRBV11-3 to TRBJ2-1; TRBD1 aligns across 7 bases. V lost 0 bases, J lost 8 bases, and 7 bases stayed unmatched. Germline values: CDR1 SGHNT, CDR2 YENEEA. This CDR3 region has 15 residues. The CDR3 coding sequence is TGTGCCAGCAGCTTAGATTCGTACAGGGGATATGAGCAGTTCTTC. Amino acids: CASSLDSYRGYEQFF.

This clonotype was counted a few times. The chain is built from TRBV29-1 and TRBJ1-5; TRBD1 matches at 8 bases. V shed 6 bases, J shed 5 bases, and the junction held 12 bases outside the gene matches. The germline gives CDR1 SQVTM, CDR2 ANQGSEA. The length of the CDR3 is 15 residues. In DNA, the CDR3 is TGCAGCGTCGACTGGGACAGGCAAACGTATCAGCCCCAGCATTTT. It translates to CSVDWDRQTYQPQHF.

This clonotype was recorded a few times. The V and J genes are TRBV15 and TRBJ2-5; D is undetermined. Trimming cost V 0 bases and J 7 bases, with 18 bases left between them. Germline CDR1 and CDR2: LNHNV and YYDKDF (reference sequence). There are 16 residues in the CDR3. Here the CDR3 reads CATSRDRTDRLGTQYF. In DNA, the CDR3 is TGTGCCACCAGCAGAGATCGCACGGACCGACTGGGGACCCAGTACTTC. Combining the CDR3 with reference TRBV15 and TRBJ2-5 gives the whole variable domain DAMVIQNPRYQVTQFGKPVTLSCSQTLNHNVMYWYQQKSSQAPKLLFHYYDKDFNNEADTPDNFQSRRPNTSFCFLDIRSPGLGDTAMYLCATSRDRTDRLGTQYFGPGTRLLVL.

The chain uses TRBV14 and TRBJ2-7; D is unclear. The ends were cut back, 4 bases at V and 2 bases at J, with 6 bases in the middle. This CDR3 is 12 amino acids long. From germline, CDR1 is SGHDN and CDR2 FVKESK. The CDR3 spells CASSRNAYEQYF. The CDR3 nucleotides are TGTGCCAGCAGCCGAAATGCCTACGAGCAGTACTTC. The entire variable domain, with the rest obtained from reference TRBV14 and TRBJ2-7, is as follows: EAGVTQFPSHSVIEKGQTVTLRCDPISGHDNLYWYRRVMGKEIKFLLHFVKESKQDESGMPNNRFLAERTGGTYSTLKVQPAELEDSGVYFCASSRNAYEQYFGPGTRLTVT.

This clonotype appeared a few times. V is TRBV27 and J is TRBJ2-7; 12 bases agree with TRBD1. The germline CDR1 and CDR2 sequences are MNHEY and SMNVEV (reference sequence). V lost 5 bases to trimming and J lost 4 bases; unmatched junction nucleotides: 6. The CDR3 runs to 15 residues. The CDR3 sequence is CASSKGTGGYYEQYF. The CDR3, as DNA: TGTGCCAGCAGTAAAGGGACAGGGGGCTATTACGAGCAGTACTTC.

A few counts support this clonotype. The chain uses TRBV5-1 and TRBJ2-2; D gene uncertain. CDR3 length: 15 amino acids. CDR1 and CDR2 from the germline V gene are SGHRS and YFSETQ. V was clipped by 0 bases and J by 5 bases, with 11 bases between them. The CDR3 spells CASSLEVGSTGELFF. The CDR3 coding sequence is TGCGCCAGCAGCTTGGAAGTAGGGTCGACCGGGGAGCTGTTTTTT.

The gene calls are TRBV12-3 or TRBV12-4 and TRBJ1-6; 9 bases align to TRBD1. Losses at the gene ends were 5 bases for V and 8 bases for J; bases not matched to a gene: 4. The CDR3 loop spans 14 amino acids. For the CDR3, the DNA is TGTGCCAGCAGTATACAGGGGGCTGATTCACCCCTCCACTTT. It yields the protein CASSIQGADSPLHF.

V is TRBV3-1 and J is TRBJ2-1; D gene ambiguous. Trimming left V 1 base short and J 9 bases short, with 4 bases between. Germline V gene lookup returns CDR1 LGHDT and CDR2 YNNKEL (reference sequence). The CDR3 runs 11 residues. The CDR3 DNA sequence: TGTGCCAGCAGCCAAGCGGGTGAGCAGTTCTTC. It yields the protein CASSQAGEQFF.

The chain links TRBV5-4 to TRBJ1-2, with D perhaps TRBD1 (5 bases). V shed 4 bases and J shed 4 bases, with 17 bases lying between them. Germline CDR1 and CDR2: SGHNT and YYREEE (reference sequence). The CDR3 length is 15 residues. The CDR3 coding sequence is TGTGCCAGCAGCCAGTATCCCAGGGAGACCTATGGCTACACCTTC. This translates into CASSQYPRETYGYTF. The full variable domain, in which reference TRBV5-4 and TRBJ1-2 provide the parts outside the CDR3, is ETGVTQSPTHLIKTRGQQVTLRCSSQSGHNTVSWYQQALGQGPQFIFQYYREEENGRGNFPPRFSGLQFPNYSSELNVNALELDDSALYLCASSQYPRETYGYTFGSGTRLTVV.

This clonotype was found many times. The V gene is TRBV29-1, the J gene TRBJ2-7; the D is unclear. The CDR3 covers 13 residues. V was pared by 4 bases and J by 4 bases, with 14 bases between. Germline V gene sequence: CDR1 SQVTM, CDR2 ANQGSEA. The CDR3 spells CSVGNAGTYEQYF. In nucleotides, the CDR3 is TGCAGCGTTGGAAATGCAGGAACTTACGAGCAGTACTTC.

This clonotype was seen at least ten times. This chain uses TRBV20-1 with TRBJ1-1, with a possible D match to TRBD1 (6 bases). Looked up from germline, CDR1 is DFQATT and CDR2 is SNEGSKA (reference sequence). V was shortened by 3 bases and J by 4 bases, with 15 bases between the two germline ends. This CDR3 region has 14 residues. The CDR3, as DNA: TGCAGTGCTAGTTCCGGGGGCGGGAGCACTGAAGCTTTCTTT. Translated, it gives CSASSGGGSTEAFF.

This clonotype has just a few counts. The V call is TRBV20-1, the J call TRBJ2-2; possible D gene TRBD1, 5 bases. The CDR3 contains 15 residues. The V end lost 2 bases, the J end lost 1 base, and 11 bases lay between the germline ends. Germline V gene lookup returns CDR1 DFQATT and CDR2 SNEGSKA (reference sequence). The CDR3 sequence: CSARLSQGNTGELFF. The CDR3 DNA reads as TGCAGTGCTAGATTAAGTCAGGGGAACACCGGGGAGCTGTTTTTT.

This clonotype has just a few counts. The chain combines TRBV5-5 with TRBJ2-7; D might be TRBD1 (6 bases). From germline, CDR1 is SGHKS and CDR2 YYEKEE (reference sequence). The V end was cut by 4 bases, the J end by 0 bases, with 14 bases between. The CDR3 length is 15 residues. CDR3 loop: CASSIQGGPSYEQYF. The CDR3 region has the DNA TGTGCCAGCAGCATACAGGGCGGCCCCTCCTACGAGCAGTACTTC.

In its sample, this clonotype was seen a few times. This chain links TRBV4-3 with TRBJ1-5; TRBD1 aligns across 7 bases. The length of the CDR3 is 14 residues. The ends lost 1 base at V and 5 bases at J; junction bases unmatched: 2. The germline V gene has CDR1 LGHNA and CDR2 YSLEER. This CDR3 reads CASSQVQGDQPQHF. The CDR3 bases are TGCGCCAGCAGCCAAGTCCAGGGGGATCAGCCCCAGCATTTT.

This clonotype was seen only a few times. The gene calls are TRBV3-1 and TRBJ1-1, with 8 bases fitting TRBD1. This CDR3 comprises 12 residues. Germline CDR1 is LGHDT and CDR2 is YNNKEL (reference sequence). Trimming removed 8 bases from V and 5 bases from J; junction bases left unmatched: 4. The CDR3, as DNA: TGTGCCAGCGAGGGGACAGGAACTGAAGCTTTCTTT. Protein product: CASEGTGTEAFF.

This clonotype was detected ten times or more. The V call is TRBV24-1, the J call TRBJ2-1; the D gene is possibly TRBD2 (6 bases). The CDR3 totals 16 residues. V was shortened by 3 bases and J by 0 bases, with 11 bases between the two germline ends. Looked up from germline, CDR1 is KGHDR and CDR2 is SFDVKD. Here the CDR3 reads CATSDPGTDSYNEQFF. DNA for the CDR3: TGTGCCACCAGTGATCCCGGGACTGACTCCTACAATGAGCAGTTCTTC.

A word on this clonotype: One end of the junction varies from germline; a read error may be responsible. The J gene is TRBJ1-6, the V gene TRBV28; weak D call: TRBD1 (5 bases). CDR3 length: 14 amino acids. Germline V gene data show CDR1 as MDHEN and CDR2 as SYDVKM. The CDR3 sequence is CASTWGVYNSPLYF. The CDR3 nucleotides are TGTGCCAGTACCTGGGGGGTCTATAATTCACCCCTCTACTTT.

This clonotype occurred a few times. The chain couples TRBV27 to TRBJ2-7; 7 nucleotides agree with TRBD2. From germline, CDR1 is MNHEY and CDR2 SMNVEV (reference sequence). The CDR3 consists of 16 residues. With V trimmed by 5 bases and J by 0 bases, 10 bases remained unmatched. CDR3 amino acids: CASSPSLAVNSYEQYF. DNA of the CDR3: TGTGCCAGCAGTCCCTCGCTAGCGGTAAACTCCTACGAGCAGTACTTC.

This clonotype appeared a few times. This chain joins TRBV5-6 and TRBJ1-1; D gene unclear. V was clipped by 3 bases and J by 8 bases, with 8 bases between them. CDR1 is SGHDT, CDR2 YYEEEE, per germline. This CDR3 is built from 11 residues. In DNA, the CDR3 is TGTGCCAGCAGCTCTCTACAAGAAGCTTTCTTT. Translated: CASSSLQEAFF.

CDR3 in amino acids: CASSYRAHGSPLHF. In DNA, the CDR3 is TGTGCCAGCAGCTACCGGGCCCACGGCTCACCCCTCCACTTT. The J gene is TRBJ1-6, the V gene TRBV11-1; D call uncertain. Between the trimmed V and J ends, which lost 4 bases and 10 bases, there was a span of 14 bases. CDR1 SGHAT and CDR2 FQDESV come from the germline V gene (reference sequence). This CDR3 is built from 14 residues.

The table lists this clonotype with a few counts. CDR3 DNA sequence: TGTGCCAGCAGCCAAGTTTTCGGGGGACAGGGTGAGACCCAGTACTTC. Translation: CASSQVFGGQGETQYF. The chain employs TRBV3-1 and TRBJ2-5; 9 bases line up with TRBD1. Germline loops: CDR1 LGHDT, CDR2 YNNKEL (reference sequence). V trimming: 1 base; J trimming: 5 bases; junction bases outside the gene matches: 8. The CDR3 covers 16 residues.